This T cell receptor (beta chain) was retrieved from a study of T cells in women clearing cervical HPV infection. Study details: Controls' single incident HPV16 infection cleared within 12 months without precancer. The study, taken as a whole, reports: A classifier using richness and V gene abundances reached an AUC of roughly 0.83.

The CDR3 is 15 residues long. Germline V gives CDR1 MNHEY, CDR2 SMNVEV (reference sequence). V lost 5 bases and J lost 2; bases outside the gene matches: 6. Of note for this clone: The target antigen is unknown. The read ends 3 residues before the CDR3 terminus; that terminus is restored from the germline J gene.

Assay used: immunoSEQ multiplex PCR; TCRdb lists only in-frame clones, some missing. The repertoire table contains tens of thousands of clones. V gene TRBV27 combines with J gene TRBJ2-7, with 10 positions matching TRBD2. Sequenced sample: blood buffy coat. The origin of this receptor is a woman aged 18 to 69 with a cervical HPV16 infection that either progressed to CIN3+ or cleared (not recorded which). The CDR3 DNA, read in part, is TGTGCCAGCAGTCCGCCCCTAGCGGGGGCCTACGAG. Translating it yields CASSPPLAGAYE. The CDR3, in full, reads CASSPPLAGAYEQYF.